This T cell receptor (beta chain) was sequenced in a study of cytomegalovirus exposure and HLA in healthy donors. The PCR used 60 Vbeta and 13 Jbeta primers. The method was immunoSEQ multiplex PCR; TCRdb's version includes in-frame clones alone and lacks a portion of them. The sample has 100,000 to 150,000 clones; more than 65% are singletons. Concerning this clone: Its antigen is not identified.

CDR1 is SGHAT, CDR2 FQDESV, per germline (reference sequence). This CDR3 has 12 amino acids. Trimming stripped 5 bases from V and 8 bases from J, with 12 bases between. Study-wide results and caveats: About 87% or about 30% of the time was how often most TCR beta V segments were productive, according to an earlier analysis. Sequencing depth across donors, presence/absence analyses assumed, was roughly uniform.

Each donor was healthy, and each was a bone marrow donor. The rearrangement uses TRBV11-1 and TRBJ1-2; D is unresolved. The receptor was derived from an older woman in good health and CMV-seropositive. Material for sequencing was PBMCs. In DNA, the CDR3 is TGTGCCAGCAGCCCAAGACACGGAGGCTACACCTTC. Translated: CASSPRHGGYTF.